This TCR beta chain was observed in a study of sequential checkpoint blockade in melanoma. Measured with immunoSEQ multiplex PCR; TCRdb has only the in-frame clones, and not every one. Of about 22,000 clones in the sample, over 75% were seen once. Indicated treatment: randomized to nivolumab then ipilimumab (arm A) or the reverse (arm B). PBMC sorting kept live CD3+CD8+ cells without CD19 or CD56. Germline V CDR1 and CDR2: ENHRY, SYGVKD. CDR3 length: 17 residues. V shed 2 bases, J shed 2 bases, and the junction held 8 bases outside the gene matches. Sequenced here: CD8+ T cells sorted from blood (inferred from file names), sampled from a patient given nivolumab and ipilimumab in sequence. The TCR originated in a human donor with melanoma. The V gene is TRBV10-3, the J gene TRBJ2-3; 9 bases fit TRBD2. This CDR3 is CAISEPMRGGNTDTQYF. In DNA form, the CDR3 reads TGTGCCATCAGTGAGCCTATGCGGGGGGGGAACACAGATACGCAGTATTTT.